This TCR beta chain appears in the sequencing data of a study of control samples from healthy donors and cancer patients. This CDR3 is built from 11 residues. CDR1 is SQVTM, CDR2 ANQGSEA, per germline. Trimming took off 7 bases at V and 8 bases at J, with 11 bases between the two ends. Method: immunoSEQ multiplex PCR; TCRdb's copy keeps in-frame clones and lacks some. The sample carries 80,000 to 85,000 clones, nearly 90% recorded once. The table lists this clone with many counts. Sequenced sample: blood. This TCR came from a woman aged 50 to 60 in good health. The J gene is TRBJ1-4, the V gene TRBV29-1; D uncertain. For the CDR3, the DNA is TGCAGCGCCGGTGGAAGCGAAAAACTGTTTTTT. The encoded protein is CSAGGSEKLFF.